This TCR beta chain derives from a study of regulatory T cells. Amplification used 52 TRBV primers and 13 TRBJ primers. Some clones are missing from TCRdb's copy, which holds only in-frame ones; the method was immunoSEQ multiplex PCR. The sample lists 20,000 to 25,000 clones, nearly 90% occurring once. General study results and limits: Regulatory T cells showed the strongest V-J pair restriction and V/J gene skewing among patient repertoires. In CD3G-deficient patients, conventional CD4+ T cells were enriched for hydrophobic CDR3 residues at positions 6 and 7.

All CD3G-deficient patients showed autoimmunity, more severe in two. CD4+ T cells were divided by sorting: CD25-high CD127-low Tregs, CD25-low CD127-high conventional cells. A remark on this clone: Its target is not known.

The receptor's source is a child aged 5-17 years with CD3G deficiency. Sequencing used conventional CD4+ T cells sorted from blood.

The CDR3 nucleotides are TGTGCCAGCAGTGCCTCGCGGGGGGGCGGCTACACCTTC. Its protein is CASSASRGGGYTF. The rearrangement joins TRBV6-1 to TRBJ1-2; a weak D match, TRBD1 (6 bases). The V end was cut by 4 bases, the J end by 8 bases, with 14 bases between. The CDR3 totals 13 residues. CDR1 MNHNS and CDR2 SASEGT come from the germline V gene.